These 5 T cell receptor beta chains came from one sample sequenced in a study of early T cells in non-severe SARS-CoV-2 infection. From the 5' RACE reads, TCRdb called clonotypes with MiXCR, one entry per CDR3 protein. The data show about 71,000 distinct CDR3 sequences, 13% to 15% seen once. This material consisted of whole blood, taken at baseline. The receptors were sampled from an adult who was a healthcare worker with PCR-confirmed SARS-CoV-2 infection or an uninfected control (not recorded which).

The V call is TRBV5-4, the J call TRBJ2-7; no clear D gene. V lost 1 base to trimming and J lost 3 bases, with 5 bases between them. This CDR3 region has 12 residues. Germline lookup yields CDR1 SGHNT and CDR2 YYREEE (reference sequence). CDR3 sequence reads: CASSLNHYEQYF. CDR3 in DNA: TGTGCCAGCAGCTTGAACCACTACGAGCAGTACTTC.

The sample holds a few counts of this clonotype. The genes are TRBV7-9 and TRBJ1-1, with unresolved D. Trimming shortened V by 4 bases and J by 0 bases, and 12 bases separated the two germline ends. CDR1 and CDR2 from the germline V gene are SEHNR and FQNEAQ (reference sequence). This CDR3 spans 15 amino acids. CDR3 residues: CASSSRGGMNTEAFF. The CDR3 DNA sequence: TGTGCCAGCAGCTCGCGGGGTGGGATGAACACTGAAGCTTTCTTT.

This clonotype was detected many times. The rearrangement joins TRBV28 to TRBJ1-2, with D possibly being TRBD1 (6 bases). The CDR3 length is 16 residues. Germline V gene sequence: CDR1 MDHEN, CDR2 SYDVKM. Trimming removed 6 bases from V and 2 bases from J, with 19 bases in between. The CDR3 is CASRSSLQTGNYGYTF. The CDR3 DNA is TGTGCCAGCAGGTCCTCACTACAGACAGGAAACTATGGCTACACCTTC.

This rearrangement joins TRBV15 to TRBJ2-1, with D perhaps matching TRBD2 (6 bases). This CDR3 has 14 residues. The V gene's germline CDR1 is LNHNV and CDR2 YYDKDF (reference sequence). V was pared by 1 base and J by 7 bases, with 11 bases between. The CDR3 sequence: CATSRGGLQNEQFF. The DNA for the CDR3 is TGTGCCACCAGCAGAGGGGGACTCCAAAATGAGCAGTTCTTC.

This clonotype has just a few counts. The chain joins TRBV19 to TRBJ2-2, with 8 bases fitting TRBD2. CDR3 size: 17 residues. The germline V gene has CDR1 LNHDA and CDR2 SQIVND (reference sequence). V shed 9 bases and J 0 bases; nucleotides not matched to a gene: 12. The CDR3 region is CASRPPREAPNTGELFF. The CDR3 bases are TGTGCCAGCCGCCCGCCGCGGGAGGCCCCGAACACCGGGGAGCTGTTTTTT.